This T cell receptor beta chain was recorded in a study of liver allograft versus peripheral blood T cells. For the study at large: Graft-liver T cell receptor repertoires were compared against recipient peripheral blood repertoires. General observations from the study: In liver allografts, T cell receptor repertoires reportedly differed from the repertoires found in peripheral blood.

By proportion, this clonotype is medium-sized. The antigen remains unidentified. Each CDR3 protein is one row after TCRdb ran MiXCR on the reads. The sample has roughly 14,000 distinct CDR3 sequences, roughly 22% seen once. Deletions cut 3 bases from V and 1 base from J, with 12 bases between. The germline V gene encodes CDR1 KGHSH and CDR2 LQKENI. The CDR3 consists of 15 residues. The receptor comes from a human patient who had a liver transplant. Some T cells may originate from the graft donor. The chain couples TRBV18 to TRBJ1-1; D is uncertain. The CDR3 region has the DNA TGTGCCAGCTCACCGGGAGGGAATTCGAACACTGAAGCTTTCTTT. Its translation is CASSPGGNSNTEAFF.